This T cell receptor (beta chain) was identified in a study of post-analysis software for immune sequencing data. Whole-study results and caveats: Clustering by F measure revealed strong co-clustering among samples prepared together in one batch. A handful of TRBV segments appeared more often in patients than in controls, and TRBV5-6, TRBV5-1 and TRBV20-1 were among these.

V shed 2 bases and J shed 1 base, with 8 bases lying between them. CDR3 length: 14 residues. Germline V gene data show CDR1 as LNHNV and CDR2 as YYDKDF (reference sequence). Points on this clonotype: The antigen is unknown.

Each TCR beta cDNA library carried unique molecular identifiers. A single record per CDR3 protein comes from TCRdb applying MiXCR to the PCR reads. The sample contains about 540,000 distinct CDR3 sequences, roughly 34% of which appear only once. This clonotype was obtained from a girl aged 2-17 years with multiple sclerosis. The chain recombines TRBV15 with TRBJ2-5; possibly TRBD2 for D (5 bases). The sample taken for sequencing was blood. The CDR3 bases are TGTGCCACCAGCAGATACGGGATCCAAGAGACCCAGTACTTC. Protein: CATSRYGIQETQYF.